This T cell receptor beta chain came from a study of shared clonotypes between healthy human individuals. Study background: CD4 naive cells filled three plates per donor, CD4 memory three, CD8 naive two and CD8 memory one. Findings and limits, study-wide: Memory subsets generally showed lower estimated richness than naive subsets.

CDR1 and CDR2 (germline): SEHNR, FQNEAQ (reference sequence). With 5 bases removed from V and 4 bases from J, the gap between germline ends came to 11 bases. The CDR3 extends over 14 amino acids. In the case of this clone: Its antigen is not known. The same CDR3 arises from other DNA sequences in this sample as well.

Original handling: There were no quality scores in the junction-only immunoSEQ sequences, so filtering differed. TCRdb's table, derived via immunoSEQ multiplex PCR, lists solely in-frame clones and lacks some. V, J and clone size were drawn from that table, and D and trimming were deduced from the DNA. The sample lists about 1 million clones, around four fifths occurring once. This chain joins TRBV7-9 and TRBJ1-4, with D uncertain. The sequencing input was memory CD4+ T cells sorted from blood. Subset meaning: CD45RA-negative fraction. This receptor was taken from a young man in good health. Here the CDR3 reads CASSLGGNNEKLFF. For the CDR3, the DNA is TGTGCCAGCAGCCTAGGCGGGAATAATGAAAAACTGTTTTTT.